This TCR beta chain was identified during a study of shared clonotypes between healthy human individuals. Study observations and caveats: Only blood was sampled, and tissue TCR repertoires likely differ from blood ones.

Unsorted PBMC DNA went through sequencing on ten immunoSEQ deep assay plates. Per the authors' pipeline: Junction-only immunoSEQ data arrived without quality scores, meaning filtering differed. Only in-frame clones appear in the TCRdb table, and some are missing; sequencing was by immunoSEQ multiplex PCR. V and J calls and clone size are as listed in that table; D and trimming were resolved from the DNA. The table has 450,000 to 500,000 clones, almost 80% seen once. With respect to this clone: The antigen remains unidentified.

Trimming removed 2 bases at V and 3 bases at J, with 12 bases between. Germline CDR1 is KGHSH and CDR2 is LQKENI. This CDR3 has 15 residues. The source material was PBMCs. This chain links TRBV18 with TRBJ2-3; D may be TRBD1 (6 bases). This TCR came from a woman aged 40 to 55 in good health. Some clones in this sample may be carry-over from other donors' samples. CDR3 nucleotides: TGTGCCAGCTCACCAAAACAGGGACAAACAGATACGCAGTATTTT. This encodes CASSPKQGQTDTQYF. The variable domain in full, with the rest retrieved from reference TRBV18 and TRBJ2-3, is NAGVMQNPRHLVRRRGQEARLRCSPMKGHSHVYWYRQLPEEGLKFMVYLQKENIIDESGMPKERFSAEFPKEGPSILRIQQVVRGDSAAYFCASSPKQGQTDTQYFGPGTRLTVL.